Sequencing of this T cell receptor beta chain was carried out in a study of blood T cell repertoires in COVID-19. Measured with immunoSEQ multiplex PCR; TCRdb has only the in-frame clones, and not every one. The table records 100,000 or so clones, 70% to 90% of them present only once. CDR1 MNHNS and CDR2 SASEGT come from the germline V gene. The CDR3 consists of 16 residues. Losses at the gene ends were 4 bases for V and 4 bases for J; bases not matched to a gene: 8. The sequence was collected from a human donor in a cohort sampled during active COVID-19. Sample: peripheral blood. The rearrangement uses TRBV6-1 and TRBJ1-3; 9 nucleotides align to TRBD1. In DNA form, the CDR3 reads TGTGCCAGCAGTGCCCGGACAGGGGCTTTGGGAAACACCATATATTTT. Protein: CASSARTGALGNTIYF.